This T cell receptor (beta chain) stems from a study of human T cells and chemical hapten exposure. Whole-study context: 2% DPC applied to an approximately 2 cm by approximately 2 cm arm area sensitized donors. Scalp application of diphenylcyclopropenone was performed weekly in patients across the entire roughly 25-week study. The study, taken as a whole, reports: DPC sensitization did not alter TCRs above 1 in 1000 frequency.

Original analysis: 95,638 TCRs per sample was the median, with a range of roughly 23,224 to 690,600. TCRdb itself ran the RACE reads through MiXCR, one entry per CDR3 protein. The V and J calls follow TCRdb's processing rather than the paper's. The repertoire consists of around 330,000 distinct CDR3 sequences, with 4.5% to 7% occurring once and the leading ten covering 7% to 10%. As for time point: pre-sensitization, week 0. Treatment described: therapeutic diphenylcyclopropenone sensitization with weekly scalp DPC. The CDR3 totals 15 residues. V was trimmed by 3 bases and J by 7 bases, leaving 16 bases between them. From germline, CDR1 is MNHEY and CDR2 SMNVEV (reference sequence). This clonotype occurred many times. What it recognizes is unknown.

The receptor was isolated from a woman between 18 and 29 years old with alopecia areata. Some clones in this sample may be carry-over from other donors' samples. V and J are TRBV27 and TRBJ1-5; D may be TRBD1 (6 bases). Sequencing used whole blood, obtained in connection with sensitization to the hapten diphenylcyclopropenone (DPC). The CDR3 loop is CASSFSGTTGQPQHF. CDR3 bases: TGTGCCAGCAGTTTTTCCGGGACAACCGGGCAGCCCCAGCATTTT.